Listed here are 29 T cell receptor beta chains from one sample, sequenced in a study of response to subunit inactivated influenza vaccine. A single record per CDR3 protein comes from TCRdb applying MiXCR to the RT-PCR reads. Of 800,000 to 1,000,000 distinct CDR3 sequences in the sample, about 20% are singletons; the top ten hold 10% to 13%. The sample was PBMCs from blood, taken 5 days after vaccination. The receptor set was obtained from a man aged 50 to 60 who received an inactivated influenza vaccine.

There are many counts of this clonotype. The V gene is TRBV7-2, the J gene TRBJ2-3; D is unresolved. CDR1 and CDR2 from the germline V gene are SGHTA and FQGNSA. The CDR3 loop spans 12 amino acids. V was shortened by 5 bases and J by 9 bases, with 12 bases between the two germline ends. CDR3 nucleotide sequence: TGTGCCAGCAGCCCGGAGCGAGTGACGCAGTATTTT. As protein: CASSPERVTQYF.

This clonotype was detected only a few times. The rearrangement joins TRBV19 to TRBJ2-7, with D unresolved. Germline CDR1 and CDR2: LNHDA and SQIVND (reference sequence). The CDR3 has 15 residues. V was clipped by 3 bases and J by 0 bases, with 12 bases between them. The CDR3: CASSISHWSSYEQYF. CDR3 nucleotides: TGTGCCAGTAGTATCTCACACTGGAGCTCCTACGAGCAGTACTTC.

V gene TRBV4-1 combines with J gene TRBJ1-4; no clear D. CDR1 and CDR2 (germline): MGHRA, YSYEKL. Trimming removed 0 bases at V and 4 bases at J, with 12 bases between. CDR3 length: 16 amino acids. CDR3 protein: CASSQDIFQNNEKLFF. The CDR3 nucleotides read TGCGCCAGCAGCCAAGACATCTTCCAGAATAATGAAAAACTGTTTTTT.

The chain couples TRBV10-3 to TRBJ1-4; no reliable D call. CDR1 ENHRY and CDR2 SYGVKD come from the germline V gene. Trimming left V 4 bases short and J 1 base short, with 7 bases between. The CDR3 runs 14 residues. CDR3 in amino acids: CAISGSVTNEKLFF. CDR3 DNA sequence: TGTGCCATCAGTGGGAGTGTAACTAATGAAAAACTGTTTTTT.

V usage is TRBV21-1 and J usage is TRBJ2-1. TRBV21-1 is a listed pseudogene. The CDR3 sequence is 16 residues long. The CDR3 DNA reads as TGTGCCAGCAGCAAAGTTATTGCACAGACCTACAATGAGCAGTTCTTC. It specifies CASSKVIAQTYNEQFF.

This clonotype was recorded many times. This chain joins TRBV6-6 and TRBJ2-1; 8 bases align to TRBD1. Unmatched junction bases numbered 10, after V lost 3 bases and J lost 3 bases. Germline values: CDR1 MNHNY, CDR2 SVGAGI (reference sequence). The CDR3 runs to 17 residues. The CDR3 is CASSYIRQGPVYNEQFF. The CDR3, as DNA: TGTGCCAGCAGTTATATAAGACAGGGGCCCGTCTACAATGAGCAGTTCTTC.

This chain uses TRBV27 with TRBJ1-5, with D uncertain. Trimming took 3 bases from V and 3 from J, leaving 9 bases between them. The CDR3 runs 14 residues. Germline values: CDR1 MNHEY, CDR2 SMNVEV (reference sequence). The CDR3 loop is CASSLRPYNQPQHF. In DNA, the CDR3 is TGTGCCAGCAGTTTGAGGCCCTACAATCAGCCCCAGCATTTT.

The chain links TRBV7-8 to TRBJ2-2, with TRBD1 matching over 7 bases. Losses at the gene ends were 5 bases for V and 7 bases for J; bases not matched to a gene: 13. Germline CDR1 SGHVS, CDR2 FQNEAQ. The CDR3 contains 16 residues. CDR3 in DNA: TGTGCCAGCAGCCCCCGGACAGGCCTCACGGGCGGGGAGCTGTTTTTT. Its protein is CASSPRTGLTGGELFF.

The genes are TRBV10-2 and TRBJ2-2; D possibly corresponds to TRBD2 (5 bases). The length of the CDR3 is 14 residues. V was trimmed by 10 bases and J by 3 bases, leaving 15 bases between them. Germline V lookup: CDR1 WSHSY, CDR2 SAAADI. The CDR3 loop reads CATRPEVDTGELFF. For the CDR3, the DNA is TGCGCCACCAGACCGGAGGTCGACACCGGGGAGCTGTTTTTT.

This clonotype was recorded a few times. V usage is TRBV20-1 and J usage is TRBJ1-2; TRBD1 aligns across 12 bases. CDR1 and CDR2 from the germline V gene are DFQATT and SNEGSKA (reference sequence). CDR3 length: 15 amino acids. The CDR3 DNA reads TGCATCGCCGAGGGACAGGGGGCAGGGAGTGTCGGCTACACCTTC. Translated, it gives CIAEGQGAGSVGYTF.

This rearrangement joins TRBV6-2 or TRBV6-3 to TRBJ2-1; 8 nucleotides match TRBD1. Germline lookup yields CDR1 MNHEY and CDR2 SVGEGT. The CDR3 runs to 11 residues. The V segment lost 6 bases and the J segment 13 bases; nucleotides outside the gene matches: 5. The CDR3 spells CASSTGQGQFF. The CDR3 DNA follows: TGTGCCAGCAGCACAGGACAGGGACAGTTCTTC.

The chain joins TRBV5-6 to TRBJ1-1; D might be TRBD1 (5 bases). Trimming left V 3 bases short and J 1 base short, with 13 bases between. Germline CDR1 SGHDT, CDR2 YYEEEE. This CDR3 has 15 amino acids. Here the CDR3 DNA reads TGTGCCAGCAGCTCAGTGTTCGGGGGGAACACTGAAGCTTTCTTT. It specifies CASSSVFGGNTEAFF.

J is TRBJ2-2 and V is TRBV12-3 or TRBV12-4; D possibly corresponds to TRBD2 (5 bases). CDR3 length: 13 amino acids. Trimming removed 6 bases at V and 7 bases at J, with 12 bases between. CDR3 nucleotides: TGTGCCAGCAGCAGAGAGGGTTTCGGGGAGCTGTTTTTT. It encodes CASSREGFGELFF.

This clonotype was seen many times. V gene TRBV10-2 combines with J gene TRBJ2-5; no clear D gene. The CDR3 contains 13 residues. Trimming left V 1 base short and J 4 bases short, with 7 bases between. Germline V gene data show CDR1 as WSHSY and CDR2 as SAAADI. The CDR3 nucleotides read TGCGCCAGCAGTGAGTTCGAAGGAGAGACCCAGTACTTC. Amino acids: CASSEFEGETQYF.

This clonotype was seen a handful of times. The J gene is TRBJ2-7, the V gene TRBV29-1, with D tentatively TRBD1 (6 bases). Germline V lookup: CDR1 SQVTM, CDR2 ANQGSEA. The V end lost 7 bases, the J end lost 3 bases, and 13 bases lay between the germline ends. The length of the CDR3 is 12 residues. CDR3 DNA sequence: TGCAGCGCATCACAGGACAGCTACGAGCAGTACTTC. It is translated as CSASQDSYEQYF.

The chain links TRBV5-1 to TRBJ2-5; D unclear. Per germline, CDR1 SGHRS and CDR2 YFSETQ. The CDR3 extends over 16 amino acids. Trimming cost V 0 bases and J 0 bases, with 12 bases left between them. CDR3 residues: CASSLAVRVDQETQYF. CDR3 nucleotides: TGCGCCAGCAGCTTGGCCGTGCGTGTGGACCAAGAGACCCAGTACTTC.

The J gene is TRBJ2-2, the V gene TRBV7-2, with D possibly being TRBD1 (5 bases). Germline values: CDR1 SGHTA, CDR2 FQGNSA. The CDR3 loop spans 13 amino acids. The ends were cut back, 5 bases at V and 7 bases at J, with 11 bases in the middle. The CDR3 here is CASSTREHGELFF. The CDR3, as DNA: TGTGCCAGCAGCACCAGGGAACACGGGGAGCTGTTTTTT.

This clonotype was counted between two and nine times. The V call is TRBV7-2, the J call TRBJ2-1; the D is unclear. Germline-derived CDR1 and CDR2 are SGHTA and FQGNSA. The length of the CDR3 is 14 residues. Deletions cut 4 bases from V and 4 bases from J, with 11 bases between. The CDR3 coding sequence is TGTGCCAGCAGCTCGATGCACAATTACAATGAGCAGTTCTTC. It is translated as CASSSMHNYNEQFF.

The table lists this clonotype with a few counts. The J gene is TRBJ2-4, the V gene TRBV12-3 or TRBV12-4, with D unclear. The V end lost 3 bases, the J end lost 4 bases, and 7 bases lay between the germline ends. The CDR3 is 13 residues long. For the CDR3, the DNA is TGTGCCAGCAGTTTGGACGGAAAAAACATTCAGTACTTC. It codes for CASSLDGKNIQYF.

The chain has TRBV6-2 or TRBV6-3 and TRBJ2-2; D is undetermined. CDR3 length: 12 amino acids. V dropped 7 bases and J dropped 6 bases, with 9 bases sitting between them. Germline CDR1 reads MNHEY; CDR2 reads SVGEGT. The CDR3 nucleotides read TGTGCCAGCACCACCCATCCCGGGGAGCTGTTTTTT. It codes for CASTTHPGELFF.

This clonotype was detected many times. V is TRBV12-3 or TRBV12-4 and J is TRBJ1-4; 11 bases align to TRBD1. Trimming cost V 7 bases and J 5 bases; bases outside gene matches: 6. This CDR3 comprises 15 residues. The CDR3 DNA sequence: TGTGCCAGCACCCGGACAGGGGGCGGGAATGAAAAACTGTTTTTT. This gives the protein CASTRTGGGNEKLFF.

The V gene is TRBV6-2 or TRBV6-3, the J gene TRBJ1-5; D possibly corresponds to TRBD1 (5 bases). The germline gives CDR1 MNHEY, CDR2 SVGEGT. The CDR3 extends over 14 amino acids. The V gene lost 2 bases and the J gene lost 6 bases, with 11 bases spanning the gap. As DNA, the CDR3 is TGTGCCAGCAGTTACCGCCAGGGCATTCAGCCCCAGCATTTT. Translating it yields CASSYRQGIQPQHF.

In its sample, this clonotype was seen a few times. The chain carries TRBV7-2 and TRBJ2-7; D possibly matches TRBD1 or TRBD2 (5 bases each). There are 15 residues in the CDR3. Germline V gene sequence: CDR1 SGHTA, CDR2 FQGNSA. The V gene lost 1 base and the J gene lost 2 bases, with 12 bases spanning the gap. CDR3 DNA sequence: TGTGCCAGCAGCTTAGGGGACGGGAACACCTACGAGCAGTACTTC. This translates into CASSLGDGNTYEQYF.

The chain employs TRBV29-1 and TRBJ2-3; either TRBD1 or TRBD2 may fit D (5 bases each). CDR1 is SQVTM, CDR2 ANQGSEA, per germline. This CDR3 has 13 amino acids. Deletions cut 4 bases from V and 0 bases from J, with 8 bases between. CDR3 DNA: TGCAGCGTTGCCCGGGACAGCACAGATACGCAGTATTTT. This encodes CSVARDSTDTQYF.

The sample holds many counts of this clonotype. The genes are TRBV5-1 and TRBJ1-1; D remains unclear. Germline lookup yields CDR1 SGHRS and CDR2 YFSETQ. This CDR3 region has 14 residues. The germline V and J ends were trimmed by 1 base and 1 base, with 8 bases remaining between them. Written as DNA, the CDR3 is TGCGCCAGCAGCTTGTCTACTGGGAACACTGAAGCTTTCTTT. This codes for CASSLSTGNTEAFF.

The V gene is TRBV5-1, the J gene TRBJ1-1; 12 positions match TRBD1. After removal of 4 bases from V and 3 bases from J, the junction contained 7 bases not matched to a gene. Germline-derived CDR1 and CDR2 are SGHRS and YFSETQ. This CDR3 contains 16 residues. CDR3 protein: CASSPGQGASDTEAFF. In DNA, the CDR3 is TGCGCCAGCAGCCCGGGACAGGGGGCCTCTGACACTGAAGCTTTCTTT.

This clonotype has a handful of counts. The rearrangement links TRBV7-6 to TRBJ2-5; 7 nucleotides match TRBD1. V gave up 3 bases and J gave up 2 bases; unmatched junction bases: 3. Germline V lookup: CDR1 SGHVS, CDR2 FNYEAQ. The CDR3 contains 14 residues. The CDR3 sequence: CASSFDRVQETQYF. The CDR3 DNA reads as TGTGCCAGCAGCTTCGACAGGGTTCAAGAGACCCAGTACTTC.

This chain connects TRBV4-1 to TRBJ2-7, with no clear D. The germline gives CDR1 MGHRA, CDR2 YSYEKL. V shed 0 bases and J shed 6 bases, with 12 bases lying between them. The CDR3 consists of 14 residues. The CDR3 is CASSQEVGTGEQYF. The DNA of the CDR3 is TGCGCCAGCAGCCAAGAAGTGGGTACTGGCGAGCAGTACTTC.

The V and J genes are TRBV20-1 and TRBJ2-3; TRBD2 matches at 12 bases. The germline V gene has CDR1 DFQATT and CDR2 SNEGSKA (reference sequence). V was pared by 0 bases and J by 2 bases, with 6 bases of the junction left unmatched. This CDR3 spans 17 amino acids. The CDR3 DNA sequence: TGCAGTGCTAGAGATTTCTGGACTAGCGGGGCCACAGATACGCAGTATTTT. Its protein is CSARDFWTSGATDTQYF.